This passage covers 27 T cell receptor beta chains from one sample sequenced in a study of T cells in Graves' hyperthyroidism and ophthalmopathy (dated by TCRdb to between 2017 and 2020). Library creation used multiplex PCR. Sequencing was carried out with an Illumina HiSeq 2000. Amplification of TCR beta CDR3 regions was carried out from RNA transcripts. The TCR CDR3 was subjected to a first round of RT-PCR using the HTBI primer set and the Qiagen OneStep RT-PCR kit. TCRdb passed the public sequencing reads through fastp at Q25 and MiXCR, retaining productive beta sequences. Rows with a matching CDR3 protein are joined into one entry that keeps the most common DNA and genes. Within this sample are about 400,000 distinct CDR3 sequences, with over 12% of them counted one time only. The top ten clones comprise around 27% of the sample. Specimen: blood. The receptors were gathered from a man in his fifties with Graves' ophthalmopathy.

At least ten counts were recorded for this clonotype. The chain combines TRBV2 with TRBJ2-3; D is undetermined. Trimming left V 4 bases short and J 1 base short, with 12 bases between. Per germline, CDR1 SNHLY and CDR2 FYNNEI. CDR3 length equals 15 residues. CDR3 in amino acids: CASSVGSLRTDTQYF. Here the CDR3 DNA reads TGTGCCAGCAGTGTCGGCAGCCTCCGCACAGATACGCAGTATTTT.

A word on this clonotype: A read error may be the cause here, since a much bigger clone is one base away. The chain recombines TRBV12-3 or TRBV12-4 with TRBJ2-5, with TRBD2 matching 10 bases. V shed 5 bases, J shed 4 bases, and the junction held 7 bases outside the gene matches. CDR3 length: 15 residues. This CDR3 is CASSLGLAVRETQYF. DNA for the CDR3: TGTGCCAGCAGTCTAGGACTAGCGGTTCGAGAGACCCAGTACTTC.

This clonotype was counted only a few times. V gene TRBV20-1 combines with J gene TRBJ1-4, with 8 bases matching TRBD1. This CDR3 comprises 12 residues. Germline CDR1 reads DFQATT; CDR2 reads SNEGSKA (reference sequence). Trimming removed 5 bases from V and 7 bases from J; junction bases left unmatched: 3. The CDR3 DNA is TGCAGTGCTCAGGGGGCGGGTGAAAAACTGTTTTTT. This translates into CSAQGAGEKLFF.

This clonotype was found many times. The chain carries TRBV7-3 and TRBJ2-1, with D tentatively TRBD2 (6 bases). The germline V gene has CDR1 SGHTA and CDR2 FQGTGA. With 5 bases removed from V and 10 bases from J, the gap between germline ends came to 18 bases. The CDR3 length is 14 residues. The CDR3 DNA reads as TGTGCCAGCAGCCCATCGACTAGAGGAGGCGAGCAGTTCTTC. It is translated as CASSPSTRGGEQFF. Based on the CDR3 plus reference TRBV7-3 and TRBJ2-1, the full variable domain is GAGVSQTPSNKVTEKGKYVELRCDPISGHTALYWYRQSLGQGPEFLIYFQGTGAADDSGLPNDRFFAVRPEGSVSTLKIQRTERGDSAVYLCASSPSTRGGEQFFGPGTRLTVL.

On this clonotype itself: Given a much more abundant clone one base away, this may be a read error. The chain combines TRBV12-3 or TRBV12-4 with TRBJ2-7, with 11 bases that match TRBD2. This CDR3 contains 15 residues. CDR3 in DNA: TGTGCCAGCAGTGTAGCGGGAGGGCCAGGATACGAGCAGTACTTC. Its translation is CASSVAGGPGYEQYF.

This clonotype was recorded at least ten times. The chain carries TRBV6-2 or TRBV6-3 and TRBJ1-2; D is unresolved. This CDR3 is 14 amino acids long. V was cut by 0 bases and J by 6 bases, with 11 bases left in between. Germline CDR1 is MNHEY and CDR2 is SVGEGT. In DNA form, the CDR3 reads TGTGCCAGCAGTTACTCGCCGGACTGGAATGGCTACACCTTC. This encodes CASSYSPDWNGYTF.

The chain joins TRBV6-1 to TRBJ2-7; D possibly corresponds to TRBD2 (5 bases). The ends were cut back, 6 bases at V and 5 bases at J, with 14 bases in the middle. The CDR3 totals 13 residues. CDR1 is MNHNS and CDR2 is SASEGT in the germline V gene. The CDR3 DNA sequence: TGTGCCAGCAGCCGCGGGTTCGAGGACGAGCAGTACTTC. Translating gives CASSRGFEDEQYF.

Ten or more counts support this clonotype. The chain couples TRBV5-1 to TRBJ2-7; TRBD2 matches at 7 bases. Germline V gene data show CDR1 as SGHRS and CDR2 as YFSETQ. The CDR3 has 16 residues. Unmatched junction bases numbered 11, after V lost 3 bases and J lost 2 bases. CDR3 sequence: CASSSGVSGNAYEQYF. The CDR3 nucleotides are TGCGCCAGCAGCTCGGGAGTAAGCGGGAATGCCTACGAGCAGTACTTC.

This clonotype was seen many times. V usage is TRBV11-1 and J usage is TRBJ2-2; D not certain. Germline lookup yields CDR1 SGHAT and CDR2 FQDESV (reference sequence). The CDR3 runs 13 residues. The V end lost 7 bases, the J end lost 0 bases, and 6 bases lay between the germline ends. CDR3 in amino acids: CASTSANTGELFF. As DNA, the CDR3 is TGTGCCAGCACCTCGGCGAACACCGGGGAGCTGTTTTTT.

The CDR3 here is CASRDGPTSGNTIYF. CDR3 DNA: TGTGCCAGCAGGGACGGACCTACCTCTGGAAACACCATATATTTT. The chain joins TRBV12-3 or TRBV12-4 to TRBJ1-3, with D unclear. V dropped 6 bases and J dropped 0 bases, with 12 bases sitting between them. The CDR3 is 15 residues long.

This clonotype has ten or more counts. J is TRBJ1-6 and V is TRBV12-3 or TRBV12-4; D is unclear. Trimming left V 3 bases short and J 0 bases short, with 0 bases between. The CDR3 is 13 amino acids. CDR3 DNA sequence: TGTGCCAGCAGTTTCTCCTATAATTCACCCCTCCACTTT. Translated, it gives CASSFSYNSPLHF.

This clonotype occurred many times. This rearrangement joins TRBV5-1 to TRBJ2-3; no firm D call. The CDR3 spans 12 residues. Germline CDR1 and CDR2: SGHRS and YFSETQ. Trimming pared 5 bases from V and 2 bases from J, leaving 6 bases between. CDR3 amino acids: CASRVHTDTQYF. The CDR3 DNA reads as TGCGCCAGCAGGGTTCACACAGATACGCAGTATTTT.

The CDR3 DNA reads TGTGCCAGCAGCTTAAGTGGTCAGAATTCACCCCTCCACTTT. Protein product: CASSLSGQNSPLHF. V is TRBV7-9 and J is TRBJ1-6; no clear D gene. Germline CDR1 and CDR2: SEHNR and FQNEAQ (reference sequence). The CDR3 spans 14 residues. The V and J ends lost 2 bases and 7 bases respectively, with 9 bases between them.

This clonotype showed up many times. The chain combines TRBV13 with TRBJ2-1, with D possibly TRBD1 on 5 matching bases. In germline, CDR1 is PRHDT, CDR2 FYEKMQ (reference sequence). Trimming pared 3 bases from V and 5 bases from J, leaving 11 bases between. The CDR3 contains 14 residues. Here the CDR3 DNA reads TGTGCCAGCAGCTTGGGCAGGGTACACAATGAGCAGTTCTTC. It is translated as CASSLGRVHNEQFF.

This clonotype has ten or more counts. V is TRBV27 and J is TRBJ2-5; 7 nucleotides match TRBD1. Trimming removed 6 bases from V and 5 bases from J; junction bases left unmatched: 9. The CDR3 covers 14 residues. Germline V gene sequence: CDR1 MNHEY, CDR2 SMNVEV (reference sequence). As DNA, the CDR3 is TGTGCCAGCAGGCCAGGGACAGTTGGGGAGACCCAGTACTTC. Amino acid sequence: CASRPGTVGETQYF.

This clonotype was detected a few times. The chain uses TRBV6-2 or TRBV6-3 and TRBJ2-2; TRBD1 agrees at 9 bases. After removal of 6 bases from V and 3 bases from J, the junction contained 5 bases not matched to a gene. CDR1 and CDR2 (germline): MNHEY, SVGEGT. The CDR3 loop spans 15 amino acids. CDR3 sequence: CASRKTGGHTGELFF. The CDR3 DNA follows: TGTGCCAGCAGAAAGACAGGGGGACACACCGGGGAGCTGTTTTTT.

This clonotype turned up a few times. The genes are TRBV6-1 and TRBJ2-7, with 7 positions matching TRBD2. The germline gives CDR1 MNHNS, CDR2 SASEGT. V lost 5 bases to trimming and J lost 1 base; unmatched junction nucleotides: 5. This CDR3 has 14 residues. The CDR3 DNA follows: TGTGCCAGCAGTTACGCGGGGGTTTCCTACGAGCAGTACTTC. Protein sequence: CASSYAGVSYEQYF.

The CDR3 sequence is CASSGAAEETQYF. CDR3 coding DNA: TGTGCCAGCAGCGGGGCCGCCGAAGAGACCCAGTACTTC. The chain carries TRBV5-6 and TRBJ2-5; possibly TRBD1 for D (5 bases). This CDR3 has 13 amino acids. The V end was cut by 4 bases, the J end by 3 bases, with 10 bases between. CDR1 and CDR2 from the germline V gene are SGHDT and YYEEEE.

In this sample, this clonotype turned up many times. This rearrangement joins TRBV7-9 to TRBJ2-3; D not certain. The germline gives CDR1 SEHNR, CDR2 FQNEAQ (reference sequence). V was trimmed by 4 bases and J by 4 bases, leaving 9 bases between them. The CDR3 is made up of 13 amino acids. The CDR3 DNA follows: TGTGCCAGCAGCTCGTCGAAGCCAGATACGCAGTATTTT. It translates to CASSSSKPDTQYF.

This clonotype has a count of ten or more. The genes are TRBV12-5 and TRBJ2-5, with D unresolved. The V and J ends lost 0 bases and 4 bases respectively, with 3 bases between them. The CDR3 runs 12 residues. The germline V gene has CDR1 LGHNT and CDR2 FRNRAP. CDR3 coding DNA: TGTGCTAGTGGTTTGGTAACAGAGACCCAGTACTTC. Amino acid sequence: CASGLVTETQYF.

This clonotype has a handful of counts. The J gene is TRBJ2-3, the V gene TRBV20-1; 8 bases are a match to TRBD1. Germline V gene sequence: CDR1 DFQATT, CDR2 SNEGSKA (reference sequence). The trim removed 1 base at V and 1 base at J, leaving 10 bases unmatched. The CDR3 length is 17 residues. The CDR3 coding sequence is TGCAGTGCTAGAGGGGGATTGACAGGGGCGGGCACAGATACGCAGTATTTT. Protein: CSARGGLTGAGTDTQYF.

The table lists this clonotype with many counts. J is TRBJ2-1 and V is TRBV6-1; no clear D gene. Trimming took off 3 bases at V and 0 bases at J, with 15 bases between the two ends. Germline values: CDR1 MNHNS, CDR2 SASEGT. The CDR3 covers 17 residues. CDR3 sequence: CASSDPMGPHSYNEQFF. The CDR3 DNA reads TGTGCCAGCAGTGACCCGATGGGTCCTCACTCCTACAATGAGCAGTTCTTC.

This clonotype was found a few times. The chain links TRBV12-3 or TRBV12-4 to TRBJ1-2; the D is unclear. The CDR3 spans 11 residues. V was pared by 3 bases and J by 8 bases, with 7 bases between. The CDR3 is CASSFGWGYTF. The CDR3 DNA sequence: TGTGCCAGCAGTTTTGGTTGGGGCTACACCTTC.

The genes are TRBV7-9 and TRBJ2-7; TRBD2 is a possible D gene (5 bases). Trimming removed 4 bases at V and 0 bases at J, with 16 bases between. Germline V CDR1 and CDR2: SEHNR, FQNEAQ (reference sequence). The CDR3 is made up of 16 amino acids. Here the CDR3 DNA reads TGTGCCAGCAGCTCGCGAGCGGAATACAACTCCTACGAGCAGTACTTC. This translates into CASSSRAEYNSYEQYF.

J is TRBJ1-5 and V is TRBV27; D unresolved. The CDR3 loop spans 13 amino acids. V dropped 3 bases and J dropped 7 bases, with 10 bases sitting between them. Germline values: CDR1 MNHEY, CDR2 SMNVEV (reference sequence). This CDR3 reads CASSFGPEQPQHF. The CDR3 coding sequence is TGTGCCAGCAGTTTCGGGCCGGAGCAGCCCCAGCATTTT.

The chain links TRBV20-1 to TRBJ2-3; perhaps TRBD1 as D (6 bases). Per the germline V gene, CDR1 is DFQATT and CDR2 is SNEGSKA (reference sequence). The germline V and J ends were trimmed by 6 bases and 0 bases, with 13 bases remaining between them. The CDR3 length is 14 residues. This CDR3 is CSAGDRTSTDTQYF. In DNA, the CDR3 is TGCAGTGCCGGCGACAGGACCAGCACAGATACGCAGTATTTT.

There are many counts of this clonotype. J is TRBJ2-7 and V is TRBV28, with TRBD1 matching over 11 bases. The germline CDR1 and CDR2 sequences are MDHEN and SYDVKM. Trimming removed 8 bases from V and 5 bases from J; junction bases left unmatched: 5. This CDR3 is built from 13 residues. The CDR3 is CASVWTGGDEQYF. For the CDR3, the DNA is TGTGCCAGCGTTTGGACAGGGGGCGACGAGCAGTACTTC.